The 10 T cell receptor beta chains in this list originate from one sample, sequenced in a study of blood T cell repertoires in COVID-19 (dated by TCRdb to 2018 to 2020). Receptor libraries were prepared by the immunoSEQ multiplex PCR assay. The table comes from immuneACCESS by way of TCRdb, which keeps in-frame sequences with V and J called. Part of the clones is missing from these tables; in studies checked, under half for an unresolved V gene and the rest for unknown reasons. Across this sample there are some 80,000 clones, with around 88% seen only once. The leading ten clones occupy roughly a sixth of the sample. Material for sequencing was peripheral blood. The receptors were sampled from a human donor in a cohort sampled during active COVID-19.

The chain combines TRBV10-1 with TRBJ1-4, with 7 bases that match TRBD1. CDR1 and CDR2 (germline): WNHNN, SYGVQD (reference sequence). The CDR3 is made up of 14 amino acids. Germline trimming cut 4 bases from V and 7 bases from J; bases unmatched to any gene: 6. The CDR3 nucleotides are TGCGCCAGCAGTGCAAGGGGGCGAGGTGAAAAACTGTTTTTT. Translated, it gives CASSARGRGEKLFF.

The chain has TRBV27 and TRBJ1-2; 7 positions agree with TRBD1. Looked up from germline, CDR1 is MNHEY and CDR2 is SMNVEV (reference sequence). J gave up 7 bases and V 7 bases, and 9 bases lay outside the gene matches. The CDR3 covers 13 residues. In nucleotides, the CDR3 is TGTGCCAGCACCTCAGGGGGGATAGGTGGCTACACCTTC. Its translation is CASTSGGIGGYTF.

This clone was picked up a small number of times. This chain joins TRBV7-3 and TRBJ2-3; D not resolved. The CDR3 totals 14 residues. Germline V gene sequence: CDR1 SGHTA, CDR2 FQGTGA. V was clipped by 6 bases and J by 4 bases, with 14 bases between them. CDR3 nucleotide sequence: TGTGCCAGCAGTCCATCCCTTCAGGCAGATACGCAGTATTTT. Protein sequence: CASSPSLQADTQYF.

The chain links TRBV9 to TRBJ1-3; TRBD1 matches at 7 bases. Germline V gene lookup returns CDR1 SGDLS and CDR2 YYNGEE. The CDR3 contains 17 residues. The J segment lost 1 base and the V segment lost 0 bases, leaving 7 bases of the junction unmatched. The CDR3 region is CASSVGGVQGSGNTIYF. As DNA, the CDR3 is TGTGCCAGCAGCGTAGGAGGCGTACAGGGGTCTGGAAACACCATATATTTT.

The CDR3 loop is CASSYLNGNTIYF. CDR3 bases: TGTGCCAGCAGTTACCTTAATGGAAACACCATATATTTT. The chain joins TRBV6-6 to TRBJ1-3; D not resolved. Germline CDR1 and CDR2: MNHNY and SVGAGI (reference sequence). CDR3 length: 13 residues. V was cut by 2 bases and J by 3 bases, with 5 bases left in between.

The V gene is TRBV11-2, the J gene TRBJ1-1; D ambiguous. The CDR3 runs to 14 residues. Trimming stripped 0 bases from V and 11 bases from J, with 16 bases between. CDR1 and CDR2 (germline): SGHAT, FQNNGV. In DNA, the CDR3 is TGTGCCAGCAGCTTAGATCTTGGCAGCCCCAGGGCTTTCTTT. It is translated as CASSLDLGSPRAFF.

This sequence joins TRBV6-5 and TRBJ1-1, with 9 bases that match TRBD1. This CDR3 has 14 residues. Germline lookup yields CDR1 MNHEY and CDR2 SVGAGI. The J segment lost 1 base and the V segment lost 7 bases, leaving 4 bases of the junction unmatched. CDR3 in DNA: TGTGCCAGCACCCGACAGGGGGGGAACACTGAAGCTTTCTTT. This translates into CASTRQGGNTEAFF.

This chain uses TRBV19 with TRBJ1-2; no clear D gene. The length of the CDR3 is 14 residues. In germline, CDR1 is LNHDA, CDR2 SQIVND (reference sequence). The V end lost 0 bases, the J end lost 4 bases, and 9 bases lay between the germline ends. The CDR3 region has the DNA TGTGCCAGTAGTATAGATCACCCAGTCTATGGCTACACCTTC. It translates to CASSIDHPVYGYTF.

This chain joins TRBV30 and TRBJ1-5, with unresolved D. V gave up 6 bases and J gave up 4 bases, with 16 bases separating them. Germline V gives CDR1 GTSNPN, CDR2 SVGIG (reference sequence). The CDR3 length is 14 residues. CDR3 DNA: TGTGCCTGTGACACCCCTTCCTTGAATCAGCCCCAGCATTTT. Amino acids: CACDTPSLNQPQHF.

This clone was seen just once. The chain couples TRBV7-2 to TRBJ2-7; 9 bases are a match to TRBD2. Germline CDR1 is SGHTA and CDR2 is FQGNSA. This CDR3 has 15 amino acids. The V segment lost 1 base and the J segment 4 bases; nucleotides outside the gene matches: 5. CDR3 loop: CASSLVGSGGYEQYF. The CDR3 DNA follows: TGTGCCAGCAGCTTAGTTGGTAGCGGGGGTTACGAGCAGTACTTC. The full variable domain, in which reference TRBV7-2 and TRBJ2-7 provide the parts outside the CDR3, is GAGVSQSPSNKVTEKGKDVELRCDPISGHTALYWYRQSLGQGLEFLIYFQGNSAPDKSGLPSDRFSAERTGGSVSTLTIQRTQQEDSAVYLCASSLVGSGGYEQYFGPGTRLTVT.